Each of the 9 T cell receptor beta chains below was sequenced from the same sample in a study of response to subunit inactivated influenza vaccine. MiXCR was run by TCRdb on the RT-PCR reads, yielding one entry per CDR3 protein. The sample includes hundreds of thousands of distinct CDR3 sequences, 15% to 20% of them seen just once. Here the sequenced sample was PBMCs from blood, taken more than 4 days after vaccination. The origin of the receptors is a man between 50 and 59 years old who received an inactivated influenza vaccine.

As DNA, the CDR3 is TGCAGCGGTTTAGACAGCTACGAGCAGTACTTC. It is translated as CSGLDSYEQYF. This chain connects TRBV29-1 to TRBJ2-7; D possibly corresponds to TRBD1 (5 bases). Trimming took 7 bases from V and 3 from J, leaving 10 bases between them. This CDR3 contains 11 residues. Germline values: CDR1 SQVTM, CDR2 ANQGSEA.

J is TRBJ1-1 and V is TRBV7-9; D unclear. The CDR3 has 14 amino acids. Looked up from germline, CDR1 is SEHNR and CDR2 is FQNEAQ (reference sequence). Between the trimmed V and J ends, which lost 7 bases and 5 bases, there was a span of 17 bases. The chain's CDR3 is CASTNPGGRTEAFF. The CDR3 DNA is TGTGCCAGCACGAACCCCGGTGGGAGAACTGAAGCTTTCTTT.

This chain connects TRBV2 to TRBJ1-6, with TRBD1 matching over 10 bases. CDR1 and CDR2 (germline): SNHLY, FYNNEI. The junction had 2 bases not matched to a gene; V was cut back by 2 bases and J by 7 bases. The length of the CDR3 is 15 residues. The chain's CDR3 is CASSERQGANSPLHF. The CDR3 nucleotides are TGTGCCAGCAGTGAAAGACAGGGGGCGAATTCACCCCTCCACTTT.

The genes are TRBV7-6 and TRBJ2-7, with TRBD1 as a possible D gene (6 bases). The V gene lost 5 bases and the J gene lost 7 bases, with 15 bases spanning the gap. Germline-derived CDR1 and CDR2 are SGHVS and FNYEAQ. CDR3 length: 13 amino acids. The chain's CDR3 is CASSTTGRGEQYF. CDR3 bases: TGTGCCAGCAGCACAACAGGGAGAGGGGAGCAGTACTTC.

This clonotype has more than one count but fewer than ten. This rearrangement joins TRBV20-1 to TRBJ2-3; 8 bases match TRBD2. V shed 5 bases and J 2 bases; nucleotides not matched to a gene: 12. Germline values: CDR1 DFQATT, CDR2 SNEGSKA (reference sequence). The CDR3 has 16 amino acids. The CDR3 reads CSAGQRGPSATDTQYF. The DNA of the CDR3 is TGCAGTGCTGGCCAGCGGGGGCCTAGTGCCACAGATACGCAGTATTTT.

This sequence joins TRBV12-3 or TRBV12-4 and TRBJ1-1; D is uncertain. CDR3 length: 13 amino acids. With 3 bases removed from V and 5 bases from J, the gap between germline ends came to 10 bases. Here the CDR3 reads CASSLYVGTEAFF. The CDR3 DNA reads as TGTGCCAGCAGTTTGTATGTGGGAACTGAAGCTTTCTTT.

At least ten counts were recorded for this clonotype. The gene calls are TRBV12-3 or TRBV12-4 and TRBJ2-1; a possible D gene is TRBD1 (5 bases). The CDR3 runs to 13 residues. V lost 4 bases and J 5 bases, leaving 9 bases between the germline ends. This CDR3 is CASSSNRNNEQFF. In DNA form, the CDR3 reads TGTGCCAGCAGTTCAAACAGGAACAATGAGCAGTTCTTC.

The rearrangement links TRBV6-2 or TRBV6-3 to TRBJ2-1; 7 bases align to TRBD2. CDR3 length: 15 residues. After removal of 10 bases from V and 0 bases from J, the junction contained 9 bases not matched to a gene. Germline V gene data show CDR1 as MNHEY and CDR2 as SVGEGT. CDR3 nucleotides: TGTGCCACCATAGAGCGGGGCCTCTCCTACAATGAGCAGTTCTTC. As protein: CATIERGLSYNEQFF.

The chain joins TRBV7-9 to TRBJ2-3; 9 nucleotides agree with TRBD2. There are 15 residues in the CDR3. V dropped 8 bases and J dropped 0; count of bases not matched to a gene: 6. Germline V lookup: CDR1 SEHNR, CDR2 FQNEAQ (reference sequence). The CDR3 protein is CASLPGLASTDTQYF. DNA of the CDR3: TGTGCCAGCCTCCCCGGACTAGCGAGCACAGATACGCAGTATTTT.